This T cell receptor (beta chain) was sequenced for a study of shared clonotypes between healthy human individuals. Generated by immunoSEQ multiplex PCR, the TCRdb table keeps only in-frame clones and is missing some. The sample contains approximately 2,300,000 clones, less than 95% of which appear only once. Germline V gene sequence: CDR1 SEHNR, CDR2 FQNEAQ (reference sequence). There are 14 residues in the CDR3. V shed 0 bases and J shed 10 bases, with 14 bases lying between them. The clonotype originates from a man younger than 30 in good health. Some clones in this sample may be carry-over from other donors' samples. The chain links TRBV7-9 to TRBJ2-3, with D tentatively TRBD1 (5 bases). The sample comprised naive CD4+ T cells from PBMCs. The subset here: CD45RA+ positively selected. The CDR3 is CASSLAGFKGAQYF. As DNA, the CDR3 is TGTGCCAGCAGCTTAGCGGGATTTAAAGGGGCGCAGTATTTT.